The T cell receptor (beta chain) described here comes from a study of T cell responses to AZD1222 COVID-19 vaccine. Findings and caveats of the study: Sampling that yielded the repertoires occurred only after the peak T cell response.

Concerning this clone itself: Its antigen remains unidentified.

CDR1 and CDR2 (germline): DFQATT, SNEGSKA (reference sequence). The CDR3 sequence is 10 residues long. V lost 7 bases, J lost 5 bases, and 9 bases lay in between. The table came from immunoSEQ multiplex PCR; TCRdb's copy has only in-frame clones and leaves some out. The sample lists more than 150,000 clones; more than 80% were seen once. The source of this sequence is an adult in good health. The chain recombines TRBV20-1 with TRBJ2-7; no definite D call. The sequencing here drew on peripheral blood, taken on day 0 of AZD1222 vaccination. The CDR3 DNA sequence: TGCAGTGGTGGGTTCAACGAGCAGTACTTC. Amino acid sequence: CSGGFNEQYF.